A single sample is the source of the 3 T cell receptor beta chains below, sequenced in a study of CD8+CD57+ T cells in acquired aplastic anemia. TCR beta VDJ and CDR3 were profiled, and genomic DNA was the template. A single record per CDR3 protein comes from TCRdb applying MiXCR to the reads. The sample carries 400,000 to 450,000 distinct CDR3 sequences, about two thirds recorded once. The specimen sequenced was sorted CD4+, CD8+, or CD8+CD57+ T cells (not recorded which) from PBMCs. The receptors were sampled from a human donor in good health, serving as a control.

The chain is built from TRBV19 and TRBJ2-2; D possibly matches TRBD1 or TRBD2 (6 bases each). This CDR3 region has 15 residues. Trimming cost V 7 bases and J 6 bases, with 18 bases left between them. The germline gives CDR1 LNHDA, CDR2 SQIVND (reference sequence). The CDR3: CASNPGALDPGELFF. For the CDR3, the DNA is TGTGCCAGTAACCCGGGGGCGTTGGACCCCGGGGAGCTGTTTTTT.

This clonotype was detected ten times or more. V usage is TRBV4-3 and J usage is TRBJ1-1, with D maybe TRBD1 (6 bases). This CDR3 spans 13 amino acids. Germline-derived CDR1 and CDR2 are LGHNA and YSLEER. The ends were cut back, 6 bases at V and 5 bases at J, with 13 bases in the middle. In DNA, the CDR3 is TGCGCCAGCAGTGTCGACAGGAGAACTGAAGCTTTCTTT. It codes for CASSVDRRTEAFF.

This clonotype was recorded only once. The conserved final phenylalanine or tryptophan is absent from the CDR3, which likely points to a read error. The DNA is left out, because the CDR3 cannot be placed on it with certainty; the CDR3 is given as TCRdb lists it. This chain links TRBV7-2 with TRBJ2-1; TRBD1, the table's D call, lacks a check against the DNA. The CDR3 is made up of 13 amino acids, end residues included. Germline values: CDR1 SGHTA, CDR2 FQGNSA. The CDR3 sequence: CASSLALRGGRFL.